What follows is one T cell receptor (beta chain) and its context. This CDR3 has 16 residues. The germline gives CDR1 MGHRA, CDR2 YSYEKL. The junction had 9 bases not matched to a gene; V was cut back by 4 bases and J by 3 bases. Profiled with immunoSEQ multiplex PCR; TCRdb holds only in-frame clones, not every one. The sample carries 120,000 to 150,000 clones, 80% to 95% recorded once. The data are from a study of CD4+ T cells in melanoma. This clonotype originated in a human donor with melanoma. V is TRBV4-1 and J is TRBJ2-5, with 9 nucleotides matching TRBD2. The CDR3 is CASSPTSRTSEETQYF. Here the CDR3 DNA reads TGCGCCAGCAGCCCCACGAGTCGGACTAGCGAAGAGACCCAGTACTTC.